This entry describes one TCR beta chain. The antigen remains undetermined. This entry belongs to a study of T cell responses to AZD1222 COVID-19 vaccine. Study-wide points: Spike-specific TCR breadth and depth were elevated following two AZD1222 doses. There were mostly white British donors and more females than males, and clonal diversity was possibly underestimated. None of the repertoires were sampled until the peak T cell response had passed.

Only in-frame clones appear in the TCRdb table, and some are missing; sequencing was by immunoSEQ multiplex PCR. The sample lists about 120,000 clones; 70% to 90% were seen once. Trimming cost V 1 base and J 2 bases, with 12 bases left between them. Germline-derived CDR1 and CDR2 are SEHNR and FQNEAQ (reference sequence). This CDR3 region has 15 residues. This specimen consisted of peripheral blood, obtained on day 0 of MenACWY control vaccination. This receptor was taken from an adult in good health. The V gene is TRBV7-9, the J gene TRBJ2-7, with TRBD1 as a possible D gene (6 bases). The CDR3 reads CASSLGQAIPYEQYF. The DNA of the CDR3 is TGTGCCAGCAGCTTAGGACAGGCGATCCCCTACGAGCAGTACTTC.